This is a list of T cell receptor beta chains from one sample in a study of blood T cell repertoires in COVID-19. Generated by immunoSEQ multiplex PCR, the TCRdb table keeps only in-frame clones and is missing some. This sample carries about 240,000 clones, roughly 82% of them seen once, and the ten largest clones take 12%. Sequences were obtained from peripheral blood. All receptors derive from an elderly man with acute or convalescent COVID-19. Each CDR3 is given with its conserved first and last residue. Fields, in order: D gene, V gene, J gene, clone size, CDR3 DNA, CDR3 protein. The D gene is left open where the match is weak. The size field is filled for only some rows; it gives once, few, many or a size class.

-	TRBV19	TRBJ1-1	-	TGTGCCAGTAGTATTGTCAACTCAAACACTGAAGCTTTCTTT	CASSIVNSNTEAFF
TRBD1	TRBV7-9	TRBJ1-2	once	TGTGCCAGCAGCTCCCCGGGACAGGGGGCGGGTGGCTACACCTTC	CASSSPGQGAGGYTF
-	TRBV28	TRBJ2-4	once	TGTGCCAGCAGTTCGACAGGATCCCCCAAAAACATTCAGTACTTC	CASSSTGSPKNIQYF
TRBD1	TRBV6-6	TRBJ1-2	-	TGTGCCAGCACTCTCCGGGACAGGGAACACTATGGCTACACCTTC	CASTLRDREHYGYTF
-	TRBV29-1	TRBJ1-2	-	TGCAGCGATTCTAGGGGGACCAACTATGGCTACACCTTC	CSDSRGTNYGYTF
-	TRBV28	TRBJ1-5	-	TGTGCCAGCAGTTTCGGCCAGGGGATTCAGCCCCAGCATTTT	CASSFGQGIQPQHF
-	TRBV15	TRBJ2-7	-	TGTGCCACCAGCAGGGGAGGAACCCAGCCCCCCTACGAGCAGTACTTC	CATSRGGTQPPYEQYF
TRBD1	TRBV29-1	TRBJ1-4	-	TGCAGCGTGGGACACAGGGGTGTAAATGAAAAACTGTTTTTT	CSVGHRGVNEKLFF
-	TRBV3-1/TRBV3-2	TRBJ1-1	-	TGTGCCAGCAGCCGGGGCCTAGACACTGAAGCTTTCTTT	CASSRGLDTEAFF
TRBD1	TRBV6-5	TRBJ2-7	-	TGTGCCAGCAGCAGGGACAGAGGCGCCTACGAGCAGTACTTC	CASSRDRGAYEQYF
TRBD2	TRBV11-3	TRBJ2-1	-	TGTGCCAGCAGTTCGACTAGCGGGAGGGCTTCCTACAATGAGCAGTTCTTC	CASSSTSGRASYNEQFF
-	TRBV6-5	TRBJ2-6	-	TGTGCCAGCAGTCAGGGGAGGGCTGGGGCCAACGTCCTGACTTTC	CASSQGRAGANVLTF
TRBD2	TRBV2	TRBJ2-3	-	TGTGCCAGCAGTCAACGTTGGGGGGGAGTTTCAGATACGCAGTATTTT	CASSQRWGGVSDTQYF
TRBD1	TRBV15	TRBJ1-1	-	TGTGCCACCAGCAGAGATAGGACAGGGGACCCCACTGAAGCTTTCTTT	CATSRDRTGDPTEAFF
-	TRBV3-1/TRBV3-2	TRBJ2-3	-	TGTGCCAGCAGCCAAGATGGAGGGCTAAGGGGTCATACGCAGTATTTT	CASSQDGGLRGHTQYF
-	TRBV15	TRBJ2-1	-	TGTGCCACCGCCGCCGGGACACTCAATGAGCAGTTCTTC	CATAAGTLNEQFF
-	TRBV27	TRBJ1-5	-	TGTGCCAGCAGTCACACGAGCAATCAGCCCCAGCATTTT	CASSHTSNQPQHF
-	TRBV3-1/TRBV3-2	TRBJ1-2	-	TGTGCCAGCAGCCCCGACTTCCGATATGGCTACACCTTC	CASSPDFRYGYTF
TRBD1	TRBV5-1	TRBJ2-5	-	TGCGCCAGCAGCTTGGGGGGCGGACAGGGCCAAGAGACCCAGTACTTC	CASSLGGGQGQETQYF
TRBD1	TRBV27	TRBJ1-4	-	TGTGCCAGCAGTTTCTCACAGGGGGAAAAACTGTTTTTT	CASSFSQGEKLFF
TRBD1	TRBV18	TRBJ2-7	-	TGTGCCAGCTCACCTCGGGACAGGGGGTCCTACGAGCAGTACTTC	CASSPRDRGSYEQYF
-	TRBV2	TRBJ2-7	once	TGTGCCAGCCAACGGGACACCAGCTCCTACGAGCAGTACTTC	CASQRDTSSYEQYF
-	TRBV6-5	TRBJ1-2	-	TGTGCCAGCAGCAGGACATCTAACTATGGCTACACCTTC	CASSRTSNYGYTF
TRBD1	TRBV18	TRBJ1-1	-	TGTGCCAGCTCACTGCAAACCGGGACAGGACTCGCTGAAGCTTTCTTT	CASSLQTGTGLAEAFF
-	TRBV7-9	TRBJ1-3	few	TGTGCCAGCGGACTCTCTGGAAACACCATATATTTT	CASGLSGNTIYF
TRBD2	TRBV28	TRBJ2-7	-	TGTGCCAGCAGTTTAAGCGGGGAGCCCTCCTACGAGCAGTACTTC	CASSLSGEPSYEQYF
-	TRBV6-1	TRBJ2-5	-	TGTGCCAGCAGTGAAAGGTGGTCCGGGGAAGAGACCCAGTACTTC	CASSERWSGEETQYF
-	TRBV7-3	TRBJ1-1	-	TGTGCCAGCAACTCGTCAGAGGACACTGAAGCTTTCTTT	CASNSSEDTEAFF
-	TRBV2	TRBJ1-2	-	TGTGCCAGCAGGGGGGAGGTGGGCTACACCTTC	CASRGEVGYTF
-	TRBV28	TRBJ1-1	-	TGTGCCAGCAGTTTTCTGGGAGATGGGCTTAATGGAGCTTTCTTT	CASSFLGDGLNGAFF
-	TRBV4-2	TRBJ2-5	-	TGTGCCAGCAGCCAAGATTACGGGGAATGGGAGACCCAGTACTTC	CASSQDYGEWETQYF